This TCR beta chain was recovered during a study of response to subunit inactivated influenza vaccine. TCRdb passed the RT-PCR reads through MiXCR, listing each CDR3 protein once. The sample consists of over 450,000 distinct CDR3 sequences, 13% of them appearing once. Here the sequenced sample was PBMCs from blood, taken roughly 6 weeks after vaccination. The clonotype was recovered from a man in his forties or fifties who received an inactivated influenza vaccine.

CDR3 DNA sequence: TGTGCCAGCAGCCCTCTAGCGGGAGTGGGTAATGAGCAGTTCTTC. This codes for CASSPLAGVGNEQFF. V usage is TRBV7-6 and J usage is TRBJ2-1, with 10 positions matching TRBD2. The CDR3 covers 15 residues. Trimming removed 5 bases from V and 7 bases from J; junction bases left unmatched: 8. The germline V gene has CDR1 SGHVS and CDR2 FNYEAQ.